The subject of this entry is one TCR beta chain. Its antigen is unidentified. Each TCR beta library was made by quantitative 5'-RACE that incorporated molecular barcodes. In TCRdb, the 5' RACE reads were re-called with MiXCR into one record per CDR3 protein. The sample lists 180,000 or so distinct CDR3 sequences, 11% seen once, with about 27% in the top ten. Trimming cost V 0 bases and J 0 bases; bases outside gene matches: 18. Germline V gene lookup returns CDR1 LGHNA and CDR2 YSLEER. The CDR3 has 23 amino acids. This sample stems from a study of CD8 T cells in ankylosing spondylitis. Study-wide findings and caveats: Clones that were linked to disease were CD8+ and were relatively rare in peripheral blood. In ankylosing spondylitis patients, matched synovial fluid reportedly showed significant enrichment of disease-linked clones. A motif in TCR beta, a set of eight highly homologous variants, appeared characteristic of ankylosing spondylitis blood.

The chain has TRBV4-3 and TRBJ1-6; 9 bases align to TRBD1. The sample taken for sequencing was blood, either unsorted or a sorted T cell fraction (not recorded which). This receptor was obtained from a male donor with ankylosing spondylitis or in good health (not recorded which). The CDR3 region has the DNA TGCGCCAGCAGCCAAGATGATATTCGAGACAGGGGGTTTAGAGGCTCCTATAATTCACCCCTCCACTTT. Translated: CASSQDDIRDRGFRGSYNSPLHF.